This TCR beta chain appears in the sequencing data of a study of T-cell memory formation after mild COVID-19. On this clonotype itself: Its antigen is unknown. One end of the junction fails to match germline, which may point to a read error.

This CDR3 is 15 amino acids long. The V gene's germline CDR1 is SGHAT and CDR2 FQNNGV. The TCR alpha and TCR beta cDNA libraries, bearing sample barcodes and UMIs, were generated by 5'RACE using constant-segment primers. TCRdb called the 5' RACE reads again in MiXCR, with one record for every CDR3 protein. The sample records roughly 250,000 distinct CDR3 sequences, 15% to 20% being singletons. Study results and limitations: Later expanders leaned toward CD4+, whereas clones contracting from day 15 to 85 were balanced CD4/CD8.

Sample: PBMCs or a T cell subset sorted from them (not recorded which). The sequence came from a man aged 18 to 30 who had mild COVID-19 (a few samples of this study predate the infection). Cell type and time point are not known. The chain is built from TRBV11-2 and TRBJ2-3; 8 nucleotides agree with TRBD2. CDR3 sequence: CAGSPISGVADTQYF. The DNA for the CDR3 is TGTGCCGGCAGCCCGATTAGCGGGGTAGCAGATACGCAGTATTTT.